This entry features one TCR beta chain sequence. The data stem from a study of T cell responses to AZD1222 COVID-19 vaccine. Across the whole study: Second doses were pooled across both intervals (about 4 or about 12 weeks).

This CDR3 is built from 15 residues. The ends lost 3 bases at V and 5 bases at J; junction bases unmatched: 8. Germline CDR1 reads SGDLS; CDR2 reads YYNGEE. The method was immunoSEQ multiplex PCR; TCRdb's version includes in-frame clones alone and lacks a portion of them. In the table there are about 130,000 clones, around 85% of which are singletons. The specimen comprised peripheral blood, sampled on day 0 of AZD1222 vaccination. This chain joins TRBV9 and TRBJ2-5, with TRBD2 matching 9 bases. This TCR derives from an adult in good health. In DNA, the CDR3 is TGTGCCAGCAGCGCTGGCATGACTAGCGGCGAGACCCAGTACTTC. It yields the protein CASSAGMTSGETQYF. Full variable domain (outside the CDR3, taken from reference TRBV9 and TRBJ2-5): DSGVTQTPKHLITATGQRVTLRCSPRSGDLSVYWYQQSLDQGLQFLIQYYNGEERAKGNILERFSAQQFPDLHSELNLSSLELGDSALYFCASSAGMTSGETQYFGPGTRLLVL.